This T cell receptor (beta chain) was sequenced in a study of shared clonotypes between healthy human individuals. Produced via immunoSEQ multiplex PCR; TCRdb's table is partial and in-frame only. The profile shows around 2.1 million clones, 93% of them singletons. As defined, naive CD8 cells were CD45RO-negative and positively selected for CCR7, with terminally differentiated effector memory CD45RA+ cells excluded. The donor population consisted of healthy HIV-negative adults with no recent acute infections or vaccinations. V was shortened by 2 bases and J by 1 base, with 10 bases between the two germline ends. The CDR3 is 15 residues long. In germline, CDR1 is MNHNS, CDR2 SASEGT. Turning to this clone: The sample contains more than one DNA sequence encoding this CDR3.

Sequencing was done on a sample of naive CD8+ T cells from PBMCs. This TCR was recovered from a man aged 18 to 30 in good health. Some clones in this sample may be carry-over from other donors' samples. The J gene is TRBJ2-3, the V gene TRBV6-1, with D tentatively TRBD1 (6 bases). The CDR3 DNA reads TGTGCCAGCAGTGAATCGGCAGGGGGCACAGATACGCAGTATTTT. Protein: CASSESAGGTDTQYF.